This TCR beta chain is from a study of PD-1 blockade in classical Hodgkin lymphoma. With respect to this clone: Antigen: not known.

The table came from immunoSEQ multiplex PCR; TCRdb's copy has only in-frame clones and leaves some out. The repertoire holds 25,000 to 30,000 clones, with roughly 87% as singletons. Documented time point: cycle 4 day 1 (C4D1), after 6 weeks of nivolumab. Relapses following autologous stem cell transplantation were seen in all patients, with brentuximab vedotin exposure varying. Study outcomes and limitations: Complete responders' diversity at baseline resembled that of newly diagnosed patients. Whereas CD4+ TCR diversity had risen significantly by C4D1, CD8+ TCR diversity had not. Reports indicated that newly diagnosed patients had lower baseline TCR diversity than healthy donors did.

The V gene lost 2 bases and the J gene lost 2 bases, with 3 bases spanning the gap. The CDR3 consists of 12 residues. Germline CDR1 SGHDN, CDR2 FVKESK. The rearrangement links TRBV14 to TRBJ1-2, with D unresolved. Source: peripheral blood mononuclear cells (PBMCs), taken before the fourth cycle of nivolumab. The clonotype originates from a human donor with classical Hodgkin lymphoma. The CDR3 coding sequence is TGTGCCAGCAGCCAACAAAACTATGGCTACACCTTC. It codes for CASSQQNYGYTF.